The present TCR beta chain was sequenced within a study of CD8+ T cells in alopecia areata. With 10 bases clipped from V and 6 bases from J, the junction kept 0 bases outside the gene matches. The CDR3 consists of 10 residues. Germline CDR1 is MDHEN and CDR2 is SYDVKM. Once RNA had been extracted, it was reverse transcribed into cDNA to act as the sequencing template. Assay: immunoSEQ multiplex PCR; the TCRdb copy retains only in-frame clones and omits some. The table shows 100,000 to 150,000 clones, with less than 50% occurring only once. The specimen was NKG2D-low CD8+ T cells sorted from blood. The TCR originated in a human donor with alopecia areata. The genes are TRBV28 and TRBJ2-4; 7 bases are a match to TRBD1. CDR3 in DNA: TGTGCCACAGGGGGAAACATTCAGTACTTC. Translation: CATGGNIQYF.